This paragraph reports one T cell receptor (beta chain). This clonotype was seen many times. Its antigen is still unknown. It has no much larger one-base neighbor in the sample; base qualities were not kept. The data derive from a study of blood T cells in healthy people across ages (dated by TCRdb to the mid-2010s). General notes on the study: In model experiments, template switching captured about one uniquely barcoded TCR beta cDNA molecule for every two T cells. Age-related changes in TCR beta repertoire diversity were measured in the study by deep sequencing normalized with unique cDNA molecular identifiers. The donors were split into four age groups: young (average around 15 years), middle-aged (roughly 39), aged (approximately 59) and long-lived (approximately 89). To avoid experimental bias, donors of different ages were distributed randomly across sequencing lanes. Two additional independent replicas of 1 million unique cDNA reads from the same blood draw were analyzed for two donors (one aged 18 to 30 and one aged 80 or older).

Systemically healthy Caucasian individuals from Russia, 39 in total and aged 6 to 90 years, were included as donors. Approximately 10 milliliters of peripheral blood were collected from each donor into EDTA-treated Vacutainer tubes. PBMCs were isolated by Ficoll-Paque density-gradient centrifugation, with at least 6 million obtained per sample. Total RNA, at least 6 micrograms per sample, was extracted from PBMCs with Trizol reagent. Naive CD45RAhigh/CD27high T cell percentages were measured by flow cytometry on a PBMC aliquot from every donor. Here is what the overall study found, with its caveats: As age increased, observed TCR beta diversity per million T cells dropped in a roughly linear way, and a significant reduction was already evident by age about 40. Because donor CMV infection status was unknown, age-related changes in expanded clonotypes were potentially confounded. Because profiling used bulk unsorted PBMCs, naive and antigen-experienced compartments could not be compared conclusively. A strong correlation was found between observed TCR beta diversity and the percentage of naive T cells measured by flow cytometry. Compared with the aged group, more naive CD4+ T cells, fewer expanded clones and increased TCR diversity were shown by the long-lived group, suggesting age selection. Estimates of total diversity based on one million sequenced T cells were regarded as lower bounds and as underestimates.

Libraries came from 5' RACE. For sequencing, an Illumina HiSeq 2500 was employed. A second PCR of about 7 to 12 cycles was performed with a sample-barcoded 5' primer and a J-beta primer mix. A unique molecular identifier was introduced onto each TCR beta cDNA molecule by a template-switch 5' adaptor carrying 12 random nucleotides. Each sample yielded at least 3 million CDR3-containing paired-end reads. First-strand cDNA was synthesized from all RNA with the Mint cDNA synthesis kit, primed by a TRBC-specific oligonucleotide. After uracil-DNA glycosylase treatment, a first 18-cycle PCR used universal primers M1SS and BC2_uni_R on all cDNA. Regarding the original processing steps: Each sample was normalized by randomly selecting 1 million high-quality reads, each carrying a distinct molecular identifier. Instead of being binned into consensus sequences, reads that shared molecular identifiers were thrown out. MiTCR, run with a Q25 quality threshold and the strictest error-elimination algorithm, handled CDR3 identification, clonotype clustering and error correction. Lower-bound total TCR beta diversity was estimated with a nonparametric unseen species model using Euler transformation. TCRdb took the public reads, trimmed them with fastp at Q25, ran MiXCR for clone calling and kept in-frame beta chains. Rows are unified per CDR3 protein, each entry keeping the most common DNA and genes. It is TCRdb's table, rather than the study itself, that gives the V and J calls and clone size. The sample contains approximately 600,000 distinct CDR3 sequences, 45% to 65% of them found a single time. The ten largest clones take up approximately 40% of the sample.

This TCR came from a man aged 60 to 75 in good health. Source material: blood.

The CDR3 region reads CASSPPGSERLGEAFF. The nucleotides are TGTGCCAGCTCACCGCCGGGATCGGAGAGACTGGGTGAAGCTTTCTTT. The rearranged chain carries TRBV18 and TRBJ1-1; the D gene remains uncertain. Its CDR3 holds 16 amino acids, cysteine through phenylalanine. The sequence is cut down to CDR3 DNA, 48 bases in frame from base 1. V loses 3 bases of germline sequence and J loses 7 bases, and the interval between the two ends is 21 bases. Per the germline V gene, KGHSH is the CDR1 and LQKENI is the CDR2.